These T cell receptor beta chains were read from a single sample in a study of blood T cell repertoires in COVID-19. Using immunoSEQ multiplex PCR, the repertoire was profiled, and TCRdb retains in-frame clones only, with some absent. The sample gives about 220,000 clones, 70% to 90% of which show up once; 3% to 4.5% is in the top ten. Sequencing used PBMCs or T cells enriched from blood (not recorded which). The receptors were gathered from a woman in her forties with acute COVID-19. Each CDR3 is given with its conserved first and last residue. The D gene is left open where the match is weak. Clone size, where shown, is once, few, many, or a class for clones that have expanded.

D,V,size,J,DNA,CDR3
TRBD1,TRBV28,few,TRBJ2-7,TGTGCCAGCAGTTTTTCTCTCAGGGGGCTAAACTACGAGCAGTACTTC,CASSFSLRGLNYEQYF
.,TRBV20-1,few,TRBJ2-5,TGCAGGACTACAAATCAAGAGACCCAGTACTTC,CRTTNQETQYF
.,TRBV5-1,.,TRBJ1-5,TGCGCCAGCAGCCTCGCAGGGATCGATAGCAATCAGCCCCAGCATTTT,CASSLAGIDSNQPQHF
TRBD1,TRBV5-1,once,TRBJ1-1,TGCGCCAGCAGCTCGGCGGGACAGGGCTACACTGAAGCTTTCTTT,CASSSAGQGYTEAFF
TRBD1,TRBV29-1,.,TRBJ1-1,TGCAGCGGGGACAGGAACACTGAAGCTTTCTTT,CSGDRNTEAFF
.,TRBV9,.,TRBJ1-1,TGTGCCAGCAGCGTAGACTCGGGGCGGGGAAACACTGAAGCTTTCTTT,CASSVDSGRGNTEAFF
.,TRBV29-1,.,TRBJ2-7,TGCAGCGTCACAGGGGGGGGTACTGGGGAGCAGTACTTC,CSVTGGGTGEQYF
.,TRBV9,.,TRBJ1-3,TGTGCCAGCACCCGGGGGGGGAGCTCTGGAAACACCATATATTTT,CASTRGGSSGNTIYF
TRBD1,TRBV6-5,.,TRBJ2-5,TGTGCCAGCAGCTTGGGGACAGGGGGAGAGACCCAGTACTTC,CASSLGTGGETQYF
TRBD1,TRBV20-1,.,TRBJ2-1,TGCAGTGCTAGTGAGGGACAGAACAATGAGCAGTTCTTC,CSASEGQNNEQFF
TRBD1,TRBV9,.,TRBJ1-3,TGTGCCAGCACAGACAGGGAAGACACCATATATTTT,CASTDREDTIYF
.,TRBV18,.,TRBJ1-3,TGTGCCAGCTCACCGGTTAACCAGGGTTGGGATGGAAACACCATATATTTT,CASSPVNQGWDGNTIYF
.,TRBV7-6,.,TRBJ1-3,TGTGCCAGCAGCTTAGACACTGGAAACACCATATATTTT,CASSLDTGNTIYF
TRBD1,TRBV5-1,.,TRBJ1-2,TGCGCCAGCAGCTTGGTAGGGACAGAGTATGGCTACACCTTC,CASSLVGTEYGYTF
.,TRBV10-3,.,TRBJ1-4,TGTGCCATCAGTGAAGTTAGGGGTGAAAAACTGTTTTTT,CAISEVRGEKLFF
.,TRBV2,.,TRBJ2-7,TGTGCCAGCTCAGGCGGGTGGGAGCAGTACTTC,CASSGGWEQYF
.,TRBV7-3,.,TRBJ2-2,TGTGCCAGCAGACTCGAACACACCGGGGAGCTGTTTTTT,CASRLEHTGELFF
.,TRBV5-1,.,TRBJ1-6,TGCGCCAGCAACACCGCAGGAGCAGGGTCACCCCTCCACTTT,CASNTAGAGSPLHF
.,TRBV5-6,.,TRBJ1-3,TGTGCCAGCAGCTCGGACTTTGCTGGAAACACCATATATTTT,CASSSDFAGNTIYF
.,TRBV11-2,once,TRBJ2-1,TGTGCCAGCAGCCAAAGGTCGGTACCGGGGGGCCGATATGAGCAGTTCTTC,CASSQRSVPGGRYEQFF
TRBD1,TRBV28,.,TRBJ1-2,TGTGCCAGCAGTCTACAGGGGGCTCCGAATGGCTACACCTTC,CASSLQGAPNGYTF
.,TRBV14,.,TRBJ2-7,TGTGCCAGCAGCCAAGTAGGGGACGAGCAGTACTTC,CASSQVGDEQYF
.,TRBV7-2,.,TRBJ2-5,TGTGCCAGCAGCTCAGTGAACAGGGAACAAGAGACCCAGTACTTC,CASSSVNREQETQYF
TRBD1,TRBV2,.,TRBJ1-1,TGTGCCAGCAGTGTAAACAGGGGGAGTTCTGAAGCTTTCTTT,CASSVNRGSSEAFF
.,TRBV12-3/TRBV12-4,.,TRBJ1-6,TGTGCCAGCAGTATACAGGGTAATTCACCCCTCCACTTT,CASSIQGNSPLHF
.,TRBV4-3,.,TRBJ1-4,TGCGCCAGCAGCCAAGATCTGGGGGCATCTAATGAAAAACTGTTTTTT,CASSQDLGASNEKLFF
.,TRBV7-8,.,TRBJ1-3,TGTGCCAGCAGCTTAGTCGGGGTACCTGGAAACACCATATATTTT,CASSLVGVPGNTIYF
TRBD1,TRBV5-6,.,TRBJ1-1,TGTGCCAGCAGCTTTCGGACAGGGGAGACTGAAGCTTTCTTT,CASSFRTGETEAFF
TRBD2,TRBV6-2/TRBV6-3,.,TRBJ2-3,TGTGCCAGCAGTTACTCACCGGGACTAGAACTCACAGATACGCAGTATTTT,CASSYSPGLELTDTQYF
.,TRBV5-5,.,TRBJ1-1,TGTGCCAGCAGCTTGGCCGGACAGAACACTGAAGCTTTCTTT,CASSLAGQNTEAFF
.,TRBV19,.,TRBJ1-5,TGTGCCACCCGAGACAGAACCTCGAACCGGGGGCAGCCCCAGCATTTT,CATRDRTSNRGQPQHF
TRBD1,TRBV2,.,TRBJ2-3,TGTGCCAGCAGCGGACAGGGGTCAAGCACAGATACGCAGTATTTT,CASSGQGSSTDTQYF
.,TRBV19,.,TRBJ1-3,TGTGCCAGTAGTGGTCTGAACAGGGTCCGTACCGGAAACACCATATATTTT,CASSGLNRVRTGNTIYF
.,TRBV7-8,once,TRBJ1-1,TGTGCCAGCAGCTTATACGCGAATTGGAACACTGAAGCTTTCTTT,CASSLYANWNTEAFF
TRBD1,TRBV10-3,.,TRBJ1-2,TGTGCCATCAGTGAGTGGAAGGGACAGAGATTCTATGGCTACACCTTC,CAISEWKGQRFYGYTF
TRBD1,TRBV12-5,few,TRBJ1-1,TGTGCTAGCGGCCTACAGGGGGGATACACTGAAGCTTTCTTT,CASGLQGGYTEAFF
.,TRBV18,.,TRBJ1-2,TGTGCCAGCTCACCACCCGGCAGGGATGGCTACACCTTC,CASSPPGRDGYTF
TRBD1,TRBV7-6,.,TRBJ1-2,TGTGCCAGCAGCTTATTGGGACAGGGTAGCCATGGCTACACCTTC,CASSLLGQGSHGYTF
.,TRBV9,.,TRBJ2-1,TGTGCCAGCAGCCCTCCCGGGGTAGAGCAGTTCTTC,CASSPPGVEQFF
.,TRBV2,.,TRBJ2-3,TGTGCCAGCAGTGTAAAAGATACGCAGTATTTT,CASSVKDTQYF
.,TRBV9,.,TRBJ1-3,TGTGCCAGCAGCGTACAGGGCTCTGGAAACACCATATATTTT,CASSVQGSGNTIYF
.,TRBV7-9,.,TRBJ2-3,TGTGCCAGCAGCTTAGACGGGGTAGGGACAGATACGCAGTATTTT,CASSLDGVGTDTQYF
TRBD1,TRBV2,.,TRBJ2-2,TGTGCCAGCAGTGGGGGGACAGGGGACGTACGGACCGGGGAGCTGTTTTTT,CASSGGTGDVRTGELFF
TRBD1,TRBV6-1,.,TRBJ1-5,TGTGCCAGCAGTGAAGGGACAGGGGGCGTACTATCTGGGTCGAAGCCCCAGCATTTT,CASSEGTGGVLSGSKPQHF
.,TRBV7-8,once,TRBJ1-2,TGTGCCAGCAGCTTATTCCATCAAAGCTCACTAGGTGGCTACACCTTC,CASSLFHQSSLGGYTF
.,TRBV29-1,.,TRBJ2-1,TGCAGCGTTGGAACCCGGCTGAGTTTCGGGGAGCAGTTCTTC,CSVGTRLSFGEQFF
TRBD2,TRBV6-2/TRBV6-3,.,TRBJ2-3,TGTGCCAGCAGTTCCGAGGCGGGGGGTTGGGCAGATACGCAGTATTTT,CASSSEAGGWADTQYF
TRBD1,TRBV12-5,.,TRBJ2-1,TGTGCTAGTGGTTTAGGGACAGGGGTAGATGAGCAGTTCTTC,CASGLGTGVDEQFF
TRBD1,TRBV14,few,TRBJ1-3,TGTGCCAGCAGCCATCGGACAGGGGCTGGAAACACCATATATTTT,CASSHRTGAGNTIYF
TRBD1,TRBV19,.,TRBJ1-6,TGTGCCAGTAGTATAGACGTAAGGACAGGGCTGGGATCACCCCTCCACTTT,CASSIDVRTGLGSPLHF